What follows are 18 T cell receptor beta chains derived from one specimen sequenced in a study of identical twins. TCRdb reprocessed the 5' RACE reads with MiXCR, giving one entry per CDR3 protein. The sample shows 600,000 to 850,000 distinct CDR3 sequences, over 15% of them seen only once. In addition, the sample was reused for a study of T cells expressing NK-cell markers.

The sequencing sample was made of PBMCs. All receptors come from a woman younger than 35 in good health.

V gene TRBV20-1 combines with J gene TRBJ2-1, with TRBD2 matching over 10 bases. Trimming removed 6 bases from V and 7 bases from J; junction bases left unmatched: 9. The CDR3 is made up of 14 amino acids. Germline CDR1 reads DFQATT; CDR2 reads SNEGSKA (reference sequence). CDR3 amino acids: CSARFASGGNEQFF. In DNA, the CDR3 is TGCAGTGCCAGGTTTGCTAGCGGGGGAAATGAGCAGTTCTTC.

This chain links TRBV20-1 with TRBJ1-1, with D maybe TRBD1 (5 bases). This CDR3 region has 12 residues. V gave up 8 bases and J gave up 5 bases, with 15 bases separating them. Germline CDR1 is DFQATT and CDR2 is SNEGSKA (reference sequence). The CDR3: CSILTAGTEAFF. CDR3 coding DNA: TGCAGTATTTTAACTGCAGGGACTGAAGCTTTCTTT.

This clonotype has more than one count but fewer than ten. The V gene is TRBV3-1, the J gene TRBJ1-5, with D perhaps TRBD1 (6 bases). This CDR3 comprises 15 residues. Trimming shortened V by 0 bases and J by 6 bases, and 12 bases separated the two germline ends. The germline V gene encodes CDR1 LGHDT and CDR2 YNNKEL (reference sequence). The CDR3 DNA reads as TGTGCCAGCAGCCAAGATCCAACGGGGGCTCAGCCCCAGCATTTT. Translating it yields CASSQDPTGAQPQHF.

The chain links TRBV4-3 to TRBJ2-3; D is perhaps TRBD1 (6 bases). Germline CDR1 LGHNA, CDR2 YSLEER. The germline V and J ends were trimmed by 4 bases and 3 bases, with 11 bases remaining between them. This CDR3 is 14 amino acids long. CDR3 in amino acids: CASSPGHPTDTQYF. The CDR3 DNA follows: TGCGCCAGCAGCCCGGGACACCCTACAGATACGCAGTATTTT.

The CDR3 nucleotides are TGTGCCAGCAGTTTAAGGGTTAGTAAAGACGAGCAGTACTTC. Encoded protein: CASSLRVSKDEQYF. The V call is TRBV12-3 or TRBV12-4, the J call TRBJ2-7; D remains unclear. This CDR3 region has 14 residues. V was pared by 2 bases and J by 5 bases, with 13 bases between.

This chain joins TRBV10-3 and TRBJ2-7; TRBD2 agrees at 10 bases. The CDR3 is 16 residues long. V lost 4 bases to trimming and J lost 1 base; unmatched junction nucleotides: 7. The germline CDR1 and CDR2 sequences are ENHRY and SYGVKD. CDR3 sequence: CAISVGASGGSYEQYF. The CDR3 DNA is TGTGCCATCAGTGTTGGGGCTAGCGGGGGTTCCTACGAGCAGTACTTC.

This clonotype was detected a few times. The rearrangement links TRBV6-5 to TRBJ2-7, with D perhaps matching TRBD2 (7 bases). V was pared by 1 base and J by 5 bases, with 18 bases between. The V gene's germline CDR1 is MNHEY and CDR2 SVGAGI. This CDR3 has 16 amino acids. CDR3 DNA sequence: TGTGCCAGCAGTTACTGGGGGGGCGGGGGAAGCGACGAGCAGTACTTC. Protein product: CASSYWGGGGSDEQYF.

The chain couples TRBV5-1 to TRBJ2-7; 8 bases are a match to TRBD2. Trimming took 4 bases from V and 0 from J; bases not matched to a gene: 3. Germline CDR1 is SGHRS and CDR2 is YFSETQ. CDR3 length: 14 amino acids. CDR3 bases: TGCGCCAGCAGCGGAGCGGGGGACTCCTACGAGCAGTACTTC. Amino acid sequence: CASSGAGDSYEQYF.

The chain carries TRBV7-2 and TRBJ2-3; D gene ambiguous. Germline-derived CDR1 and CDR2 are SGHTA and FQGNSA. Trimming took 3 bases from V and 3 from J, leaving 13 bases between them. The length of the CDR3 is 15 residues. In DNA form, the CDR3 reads TGTGCCAGCAGCTTGACCTCCTTCGGGACAGATACGCAGTATTTT. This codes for CASSLTSFGTDTQYF.

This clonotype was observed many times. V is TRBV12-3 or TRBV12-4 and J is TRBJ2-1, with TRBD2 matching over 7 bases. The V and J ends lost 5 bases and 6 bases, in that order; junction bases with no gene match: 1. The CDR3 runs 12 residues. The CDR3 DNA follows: TGTGCCAGCAGTCGCGGGGGCAATGAGCAGTTCTTC. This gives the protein CASSRGGNEQFF.

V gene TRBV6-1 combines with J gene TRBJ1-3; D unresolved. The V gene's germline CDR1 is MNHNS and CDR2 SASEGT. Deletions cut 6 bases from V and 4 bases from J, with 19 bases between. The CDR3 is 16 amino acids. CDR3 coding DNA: TGTGCCAGCAGGCCTAGGTCCACTCCGGTGGGAAACACCATATATTTT. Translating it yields CASRPRSTPVGNTIYF.

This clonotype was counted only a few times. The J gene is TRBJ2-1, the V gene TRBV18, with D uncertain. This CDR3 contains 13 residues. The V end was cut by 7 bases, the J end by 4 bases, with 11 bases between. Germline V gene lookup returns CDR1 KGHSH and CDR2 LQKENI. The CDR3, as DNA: TGTGCCAGCTTCTCGGACGGTTACAATGAGCAGTTCTTC. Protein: CASFSDGYNEQFF.

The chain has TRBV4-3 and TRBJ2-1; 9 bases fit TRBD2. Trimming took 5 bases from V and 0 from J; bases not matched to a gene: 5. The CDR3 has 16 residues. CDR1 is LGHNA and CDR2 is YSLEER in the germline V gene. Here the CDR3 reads CASSAGLALSYNEQFF. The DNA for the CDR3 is TGCGCCAGCAGCGCAGGACTAGCGCTCTCCTACAATGAGCAGTTCTTC.

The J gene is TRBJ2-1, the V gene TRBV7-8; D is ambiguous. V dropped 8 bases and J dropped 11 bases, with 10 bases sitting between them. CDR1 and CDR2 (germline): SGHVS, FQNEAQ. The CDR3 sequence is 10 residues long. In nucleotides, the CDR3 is TGTGCCAGCGCGTCGGATCAGCAGTTCTTC. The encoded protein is CASASDQQFF.

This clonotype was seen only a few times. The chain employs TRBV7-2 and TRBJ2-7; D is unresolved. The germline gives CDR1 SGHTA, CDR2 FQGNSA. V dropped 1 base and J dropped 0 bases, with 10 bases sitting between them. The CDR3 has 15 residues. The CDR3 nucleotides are TGTGCCAGCAGCTTAGGAACTTCCAACTCCTACGAGCAGTACTTC. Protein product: CASSLGTSNSYEQYF.

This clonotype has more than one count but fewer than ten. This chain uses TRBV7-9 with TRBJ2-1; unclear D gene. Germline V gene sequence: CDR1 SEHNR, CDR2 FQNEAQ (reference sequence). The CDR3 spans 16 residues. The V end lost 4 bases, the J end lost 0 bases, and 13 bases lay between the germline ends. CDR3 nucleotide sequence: TGTGCCAGCAGCTCTCCAAGCCGGAGCTCCTACAATGAGCAGTTCTTC. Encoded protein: CASSSPSRSSYNEQFF.

The CDR3 coding sequence is TGTGCCAGCATAGCCCAGCTCAACACCGGGGAGCTGTTTTTT. Its protein is CASIAQLNTGELFF. This chain links TRBV18 with TRBJ2-2; D remains unclear. Germline V gene sequence: CDR1 KGHSH, CDR2 LQKENI. Trimming removed 8 bases at V and 2 bases at J, with 12 bases between. There are 14 residues in the CDR3.

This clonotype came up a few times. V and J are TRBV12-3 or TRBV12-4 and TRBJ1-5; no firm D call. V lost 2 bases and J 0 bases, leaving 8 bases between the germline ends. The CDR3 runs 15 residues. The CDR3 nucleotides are TGTGCCAGCAGTTTAACTCAGGATAGCAATCAGCCCCAGCATTTT. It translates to CASSLTQDSNQPQHF.